Below, 4 T cell receptor beta chains from the same sample are listed, as sequenced in a study of Ad26.COV2.S vaccination and SARS-CoV-2 variants. The sample's treatment: roughly 18 received Ad26.COV2.S at low or high dose, single or two shots; 5 received placebo; per-sample allocation not given. Day 63 after the first injection of vaccine or placebo was the sampling time. Using immunoSEQ multiplex PCR, the repertoire was profiled, and TCRdb retains in-frame clones only, with some absent. In the table there are about 420,000 clones, more than 75% of which are singletons. Sequences were derived from peripheral blood, sampled in a trial of Ad26.COV2.S vaccine versus placebo. The receptors stem from a person between 18 and 59 years old who received the Ad26.COV2.S COVID-19 vaccine or a placebo.

Concerning this clone itself: The same CDR3 is also encoded by other DNA sequences in this sample. The rearrangement links TRBV12-3 or TRBV12-4 to TRBJ1-1; D is uncertain. Trimming pared 2 bases from V and 0 bases from J, leaving 4 bases between. This CDR3 has 13 amino acids. The CDR3 is CASSLSLNTEAFF. The CDR3 region has the DNA TGTGCCAGCAGTTTAAGTCTGAACACTGAAGCTTTCTTT.

This chain uses TRBV7-6 with TRBJ2-2; 7 bases map to TRBD1. V gave up 3 bases and J gave up 6 bases; unmatched junction bases: 7. Germline V CDR1 and CDR2: SGHVS, FNYEAQ. The CDR3 runs 15 residues. Written as DNA, the CDR3 is TGTGCCAGCAGCTTGGGAGACAGGGTGGCCGGGGAGCTGTTTTTT. Translation gives CASSLGDRVAGELFF.

V is TRBV5-1 and J is TRBJ1-2, with D perhaps TRBD1 (5 bases). This CDR3 has 15 amino acids. The V gene lost 3 bases and the J gene lost 5 bases, with 17 bases spanning the gap. CDR1 is SGHRS, CDR2 YFSETQ, per germline. CDR3 loop: CASSWAEGNYYGYTF. The CDR3 nucleotides are TGCGCCAGCAGCTGGGCCGAGGGGAACTATTATGGCTACACCTTC.

V and J are TRBV7-9 and TRBJ2-6, with TRBD2 as a possible D gene (6 bases). Germline V CDR1 and CDR2: SEHNR, FQNEAQ (reference sequence). The V end was cut by 2 bases, the J end by 2 bases, with 10 bases between. This CDR3 region has 16 residues. CDR3 nucleotides: TGTGCCAGCAGCTTAACGGCGGGGACTGGGGCCAACGTCCTGACTTTC. It yields the protein CASSLTAGTGANVLTF.